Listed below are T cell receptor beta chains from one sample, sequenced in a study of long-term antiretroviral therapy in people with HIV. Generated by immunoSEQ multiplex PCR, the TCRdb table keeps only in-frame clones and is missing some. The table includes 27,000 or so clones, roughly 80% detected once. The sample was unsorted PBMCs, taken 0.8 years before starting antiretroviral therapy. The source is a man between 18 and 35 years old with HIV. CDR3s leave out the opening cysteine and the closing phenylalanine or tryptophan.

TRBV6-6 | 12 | ASTPYRGDTEAF
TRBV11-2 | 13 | ASRYIGRRSYEQY
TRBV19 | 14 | ASSIGGQGSLYEQY
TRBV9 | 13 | ASSSQTEGHNTIY
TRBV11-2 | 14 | ASSERTGSSYNEQF
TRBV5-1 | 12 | ASSSGGTNTEAF
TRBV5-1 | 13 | ASSLRSWRGNIQY
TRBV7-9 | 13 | ASSSPGASTDTQY
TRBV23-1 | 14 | ASSQSRVFRNYEQY
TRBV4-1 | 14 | ASSQVIREGNQPQH
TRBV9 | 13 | ASSVGPGVDTEAF
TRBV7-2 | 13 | ASSWRDRGGYGYT
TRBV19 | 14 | ATLGQGSSYNSPLH
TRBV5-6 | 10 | ASSQTRNEQY
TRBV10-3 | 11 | AISGQGGNTIY
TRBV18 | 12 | ASSPPGRTYEQY
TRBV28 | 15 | ASSTWPGLGARTEAF
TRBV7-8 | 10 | ASTRGPGELF
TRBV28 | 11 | ASGVPSGNTIY
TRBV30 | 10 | AWSGTAQPQH
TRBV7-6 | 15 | ASSLASGGQGPYEQY
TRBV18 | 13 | ASSPNRGGTDTQY
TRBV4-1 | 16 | ASSPSGTGGVWDTEAF
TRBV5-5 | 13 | ASSHIQALGTEAF
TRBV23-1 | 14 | ASSQLIQGYNQPQH
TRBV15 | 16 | ATSSPRQGLSGANVLT
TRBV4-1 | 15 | ASTDHLTGGNTGELF
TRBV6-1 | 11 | ASTRSASGELF
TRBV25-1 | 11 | ASEDIVIGELF
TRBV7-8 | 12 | ASSLALGDYGYT
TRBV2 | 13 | ASSQDRTSNQPQH
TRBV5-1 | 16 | ASSARQVNPSGANVLT
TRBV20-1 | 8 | SAKGDTQY
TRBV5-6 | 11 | ASRPDWGREQF
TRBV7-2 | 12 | ASSLEQATDTQY
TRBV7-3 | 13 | ASSPVASGPNEQF
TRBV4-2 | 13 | ASSQDILENYGYT
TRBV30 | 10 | AWGFSLHEQY
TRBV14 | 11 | ASSQQGATEAF
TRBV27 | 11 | ASSFSETDEQY
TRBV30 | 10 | AWSVLAYEQY
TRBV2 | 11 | ASTRDRVNEQY
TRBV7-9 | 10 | ASSPDLSGYT
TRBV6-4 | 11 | ASSDSPMDTQY
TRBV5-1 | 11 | ASSGGGTDTQY
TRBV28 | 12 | ASRSQGGSNEQF
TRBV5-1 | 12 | ASSSAGQNAEAF
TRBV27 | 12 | ASSFGGVGDTQY
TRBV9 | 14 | ASSVAGSGTTDTQY
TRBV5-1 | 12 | ASTPSGTTNEQF
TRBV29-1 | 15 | SVNYRTRGEAKETQY
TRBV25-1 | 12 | ASTNRGAQETQY
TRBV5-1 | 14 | ASSRTSASSYNEQF
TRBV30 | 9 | AWTGGEKLF